A single sample is the source of the 20 T cell receptor beta chains below, sequenced in a study of OX40 agonist ivuxolimab in advanced cancers. Receptors were amplified or captured by the immunoSEQ multiplex PCR assay. As stored in TCRdb, this immuneACCESS dataset retains in-frame rearrangements with V and J assigned. A fraction of the clones does not appear; measured against another copy, unresolved V genes explain less than half of the discrepancy, and the remainder lacks a known reason. Counted in this sample were some 72,000 clones; about nine tenths of them appeared once. The top ten clones comprise 0.5% to 0.65% of the sample. This specimen was CD4+ or CD8+ T cells sorted from blood, taken in a trial of the OX40 agonist ivuxolimab. Receptors originate from an adult with an advanced solid tumor such as melanoma, head and neck, liver or kidney cancer.

V is TRBV7-2 and J is TRBJ2-7; D may be TRBD2 (5 bases). CDR1 SGHTA and CDR2 FQGNSA come from the germline V gene. The CDR3 has 15 amino acids. The ends were cut back, 0 bases at V and 4 bases at J, with 13 bases in the middle. The CDR3 sequence: CASSLATDSGYEQYF. The CDR3 DNA reads TGTGCCAGCAGCTTAGCAACCGATTCGGGATACGAGCAGTACTTC.

The V call is TRBV6-6, the J call TRBJ2-7, with 11 bases identical to TRBD2. The CDR3 spans 15 residues. Germline-derived CDR1 and CDR2 are MNHNY and SVGAGI (reference sequence). V was clipped by 7 bases and J by 4 bases; unmatched bases: 9. CDR3 sequence (DNA): TGTGCCAGCAAAAGGGGGACTAGCGGATTTTACGAGCAGTACTTC. It translates to CASKRGTSGFYEQYF.

This chain uses TRBV5-1 with TRBJ2-7, with 9 bases aligning to TRBD1. Germline CDR1 reads SGHRS; CDR2 reads YFSETQ. V shed 3 bases, J shed 3 bases, and the junction held 7 bases outside the gene matches. CDR3 size: 15 residues. CDR3 coding DNA: TGCGCCAGCAGCTCCGGACAGGGGATATTCTACGAGCAGTACTTC. This translates into CASSSGQGIFYEQYF.

The chain recombines TRBV4-1 with TRBJ2-1; TRBD2 is a possible D gene (5 bases). The CDR3 spans 14 residues. The germline V and J ends were trimmed by 2 bases and 7 bases, with 12 bases remaining between them. Germline-derived CDR1 and CDR2 are MGHRA and YSYEKL. Here the CDR3 reads CASSQPTSKNEQFF. The CDR3 bases are TGCGCCAGCAGCCAACCTACTAGTAAGAATGAGCAGTTCTTC.

This rearrangement joins TRBV13 to TRBJ2-3; D may be TRBD2 (6 bases). Germline V CDR1 and CDR2: PRHDT, FYEKMQ (reference sequence). There are 16 residues in the CDR3. V was trimmed by 5 bases and J by 7 bases, leaving 22 bases between them. The CDR3 is CASSPPQGRWDYTQYF. As DNA, the CDR3 is TGTGCCAGCAGCCCCCCCCAGGGACGGTGGGACTATACGCAGTATTTT.

This clone was found once. The V and J genes are TRBV7-9 and TRBJ2-2; 13 bases align to TRBD2. The CDR3 extends over 16 amino acids. Unmatched junction bases numbered 7, after V lost 5 bases and J lost 7 bases. Germline assignment: CDR1 SEHNR and CDR2 FQNEAQ (reference sequence). DNA for the CDR3: TGTGCCAGCAGCGAAACTAGCGGGAGGGCCTTCGGGGAGCTGTTTTTT. It is translated as CASSETSGRAFGELFF.

There are a few counts of this clone. The chain couples TRBV28 to TRBJ1-6, with D hard to call. The V end was cut by 3 bases, the J end by 10 bases, with 16 bases between. The germline CDR1 and CDR2 sequences are MDHEN and SYDVKM. The CDR3 extends over 15 amino acids. The DNA for the CDR3 is TGTGCCAGCAGTTTGATTAGGAGGAGAGGGTCACCCCTCCACTTT. Amino acid sequence: CASSLIRRRGSPLHF.

The V call is TRBV7-2, the J call TRBJ2-1; 9 positions agree with TRBD2. CDR1 is SGHTA, CDR2 FQGNSA, per germline. The V segment lost 6 bases and the J segment 8 bases; nucleotides outside the gene matches: 14. The CDR3 runs 16 residues. The CDR3 region has the DNA TGTGCCAGCAGATATGATCCGGGACTAGCTGTCCATGAGCAGTTCTTC. Protein product: CASRYDPGLAVHEQFF.

The CDR3 loop is CASSYGGQEAFF. The CDR3 nucleotides read TGTGCCAGCAGTTACGGGGGGCAGGAAGCTTTCTTT. The chain uses TRBV6-6 and TRBJ1-1, with a tentative D call TRBD1 (6 bases). The CDR3 totals 12 residues. Germline CDR1 and CDR2: MNHNY and SVGAGI (reference sequence). Trimming removed 2 bases from V and 8 bases from J, with 9 bases in between.

Comment on this clone: The same CDR3 can be traced to other DNA sequences in this sample. The V call is TRBV10-3, the J call TRBJ2-5; D remains unclear. The CDR3 contains 12 residues. Deletions cut 0 bases from V and 4 bases from J, with 3 bases between. The germline CDR1 and CDR2 sequences are ENHRY and SYGVKD. The CDR3 coding sequence is TGTGCCATCAGTGAGTCGGGAGAGACCCAGTACTTC. Residues: CAISESGETQYF.

The rearrangement links TRBV5-1 to TRBJ2-1, with 14 bases matching TRBD2. This CDR3 is built from 15 residues. The J segment lost 7 bases and the V segment lost 0 bases, leaving 0 bases of the junction unmatched. Germline assignment: CDR1 SGHRS and CDR2 YFSETQ. The CDR3 reads CASSLGLAGGNEQFF. CDR3 in DNA: TGCGCCAGCAGCTTGGGACTAGCGGGGGGGAATGAGCAGTTCTTC.

The chain joins TRBV11-3 to TRBJ2-5; TRBD1 matches 8 bases. The CDR3 is 14 residues long. The V gene's germline CDR1 is SGHNT and CDR2 YENEEA. Trimming at V came to 5 bases and at J to 5 bases, leaving 7 bases not matched to a gene. CDR3 sequence: CASSAGGSRETQYF. DNA for the CDR3: TGTGCCAGCAGCGCAGGGGGCTCCCGGGAGACCCAGTACTTC.

The chain has TRBV7-6 and TRBJ2-5, with TRBD1 matching 8 bases. The J call may be wrong; the DNA end is better matched by TRBJ2-7. The CDR3 covers 13 residues. Germline V gene lookup returns CDR1 SGHVS and CDR2 FNYEAQ. CDR3 residues: CASSLGQDYEQYF. Written as DNA, the CDR3 is TGTGCCAGCAGCCTGGGACAGGACTACGAGCAGTACTTC.

V gene TRBV5-1 combines with J gene TRBJ2-5; 8 nucleotides agree with TRBD2. The CDR3 is 16 residues long. V was clipped by 3 bases and J by 1 base; unmatched bases: 8. Germline V gene sequence: CDR1 SGHRS, CDR2 YFSETQ. The DNA of the CDR3 is TGCGCCAGCAGCTCTGGGCCCACTAGCGGCCAAGAGACCCAGTACTTC. Translating gives CASSSGPTSGQETQYF. The full variable domain, completed using reference TRBV5-1 and TRBJ2-5, is KAGVTQTPRYLIKTRGQQVTLSCSPISGHRSVSWYQQTPGQGLQFLFEYFSETQRNKGNFPGRFSGRQFSNSRSEMNVSTLELGDSALYLCASSSGPTSGQETQYFGPGTRLLVL.

V usage is TRBV5-1 and J usage is TRBJ2-2; D possibly corresponds to TRBD1 (5 bases). CDR3 length: 15 amino acids. Trimming took 3 bases from V and 0 from J, leaving 9 bases between them. Germline CDR1 SGHRS, CDR2 YFSETQ. The DNA for the CDR3 is TGCGCCAGCAGCTACGACAGATCGAACACCGGGGAGCTGTTTTTT. This translates into CASSYDRSNTGELFF.

The chain links TRBV7-9 to TRBJ2-3; 9 bases match TRBD2. CDR1 and CDR2 (germline): SEHNR, FQNEAQ (reference sequence). The CDR3 runs to 19 residues. Trimming at V came to 5 bases and at J to 6 bases, leaving 21 bases not matched to a gene. In nucleotides, the CDR3 is TGTGCCAGCAGCCGTTTTTTGGGGGGGTCTAGCGGGATTGGCGATACGCAGTATTTT. Encoded protein: CASSRFLGGSSGIGDTQYF.

The chain recombines TRBV19 with TRBJ2-3; a possible D gene is TRBD2 (6 bases). Germline V CDR1 and CDR2: LNHDA, SQIVND (reference sequence). This CDR3 spans 15 amino acids. Trimming pared 4 bases from V and 6 bases from J, leaving 17 bases between. CDR3 nucleotides: TGTGCCAGTAGTAACGGGCTGGAGGGCCGCGATACGCAGTATTTT. This translates into CASSNGLEGRDTQYF.

This sequence joins TRBV7-2 and TRBJ2-1; 9 bases line up with TRBD2. Trimming took 1 base from V and 5 from J; bases not matched to a gene: 3. The length of the CDR3 is 15 residues. Looked up from germline, CDR1 is SGHTA and CDR2 is FQGNSA. CDR3 nucleotides: TGTGCCAGCAGCTTAGAAGGCGGGAGGGACAATGAGCAGTTCTTC. This sequence encodes CASSLEGGRDNEQFF.

This clone was detected a few times. The V and J genes are TRBV28 and TRBJ1-2; 7 bases align to TRBD1. In germline, CDR1 is MDHEN, CDR2 SYDVKM. This CDR3 region has 16 residues. V was clipped by 3 bases and J by 8 bases; unmatched bases: 15. The CDR3 coding sequence is TGTGCCAGCAGTTTTTCCCACCTAAGGGACAGTGGCGGCTACACCTTC. As protein: CASSFSHLRDSGGYTF.

V is TRBV5-6 and J is TRBJ1-6; tentative D call: TRBD1 (5 bases). The CDR3 runs 16 residues. In germline, CDR1 is SGHDT, CDR2 YYEEEE. Trimming left V 4 bases short and J 7 bases short, with 18 bases between. CDR3 sequence reads: CASSPLGTVRNSPLHF. The CDR3 DNA reads TGTGCCAGCAGCCCCCTGGGGACGGTTAGGAATTCACCCCTCCACTTT.